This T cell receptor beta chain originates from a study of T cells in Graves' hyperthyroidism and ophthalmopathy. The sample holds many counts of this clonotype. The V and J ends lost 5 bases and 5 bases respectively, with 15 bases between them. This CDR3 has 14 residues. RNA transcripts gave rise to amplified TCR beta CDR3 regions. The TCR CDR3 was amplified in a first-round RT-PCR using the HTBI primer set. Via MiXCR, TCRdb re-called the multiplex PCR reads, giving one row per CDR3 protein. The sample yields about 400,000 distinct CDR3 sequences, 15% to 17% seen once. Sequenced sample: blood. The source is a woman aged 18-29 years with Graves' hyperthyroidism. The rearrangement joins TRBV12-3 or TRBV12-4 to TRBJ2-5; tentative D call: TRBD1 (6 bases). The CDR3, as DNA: TGTGCCAGCAGTCGGGACAACGAAAAGGAGACCCAGTACTTC. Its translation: CASSRDNEKETQYF.